This is a list of T cell receptor beta chains from one sample in a study of blood T cell repertoires in COVID-19. Here immunoSEQ multiplex PCR was the method, and the copy in TCRdb shows in-frame clones only, minus some. The table lists over 20,000 clones, 80% to 90% of them singletons. The sequencing sample was made of peripheral blood. These receptors originate from a man aged 70-80 years with active COVID-19. Each CDR3 is given with its conserved first and last residue. A D gene is named only where the DNA matches it firmly. Size is stated for part of the rows, as once, few or many counts, or as a class when the clone is expanded.

D gene	V gene	J gene	clone size	CDR3 DNA	CDR3 protein
TRBD2	TRBV5-1	TRBJ2-1	.	TGCGCCAGCAGCTTGGCCCCCAGCGGGGGGGCCGATGAGCAGTTCTTC	CASSLAPSGGADEQFF
.	TRBV5-1	TRBJ1-2	.	TGCGCCAGCAGCTTGGACGCCTCCAGCCCGGGAAATGGCTACACCTTC	CASSLDASSPGNGYTF
.	TRBV6-5	TRBJ2-5	.	TGTGCCAGCAGTTACCGGGGAGTTGAGACCCAGTACTTC	CASSYRGVETQYF
TRBD1	TRBV5-1	TRBJ2-3	.	TGCGCCAGCAGAAAAGAACAGGGGTCTGTCGGTACGCAGTATTTT	CASRKEQGSVGTQYF
TRBD1	TRBV2	TRBJ1-2	.	TGTGCCAGCAGACAGGGGCCCTATGGCTACACCTTC	CASRQGPYGYTF
.	TRBV12-3/TRBV12-4	TRBJ2-5	.	TGTGCCAGCAGTTTTGGCAGCCAAGAGACCCAGTACTTC	CASSFGSQETQYF
.	TRBV5-6	TRBJ1-4	.	TGTGCCAGCAGCCCGGCGTTTAGGGGCCCCGAAAAACTGTTTTTT	CASSPAFRGPEKLFF
TRBD1	TRBV15	TRBJ1-2	.	TGTGCCACCAGCAGAGATGGGACAGACCATAACTATGGCTACACCTTC	CATSRDGTDHNYGYTF
.	TRBV21-1	TRBJ1-4	.	TGTGCCAGCAGCAAAGAAGGAAGGGGGTCTAATGAAAAACTGTTTTTT	CASSKEGRGSNEKLFF
.	TRBV15	TRBJ1-5	few	TGTGCCACCAGCGAGGGACTCATGCAGCCCCAGCATTTT	CATSEGLMQPQHF
.	TRBV5-6	TRBJ1-1	.	TGTGCCAGCAGTTATGAGCAGGGGAACACTGAAGCTTTCTTT	CASSYEQGNTEAFF
TRBD1	TRBV9	TRBJ1-2	.	TGTGCCAGCAGCGCGGACAGGGTAATCCATGGCTACACCTTC	CASSADRVIHGYTF
.	TRBV10-1	TRBJ1-5	.	TGCGCCAGCACTGGCCCGCCCAGAACAGGAGTTATGACCCAGCATTTT	CASTGPPRTGVMTQHF
TRBD1	TRBV5-1	TRBJ1-1	.	TGCGCCAGCAGCTTTACGGGGACAGCGAACACTGAAGCTTTCTTT	CASSFTGTANTEAFF
.	TRBV5-1	TRBJ2-5	.	TGCGCCAGCAGCCTCGGACAGTTCCAAGAGACCCAGTACTTC	CASSLGQFQETQYF
.	TRBV3-1/TRBV3-2	TRBJ2-5	.	TGTGCCAGCACCACGAGGAGGGGAAAAGAGACCCAGTACTTC	CASTTRRGKETQYF
.	TRBV29-1	TRBJ2-7	.	TGCAGCGTTGATCGGCTAGGTGGATACGAGCAGTACTTC	CSVDRLGGYEQYF
.	TRBV7-9	TRBJ1-1	.	TGTGCCAGCAGCTTCACAGGAAACACTGAAGCTTTCTTT	CASSFTGNTEAFF
TRBD1	TRBV5-6	TRBJ2-5	.	TGTGCCAGCAGCTACTCAGGGCGACAGGGCCAAGAGACCCAGTACTTC	CASSYSGRQGQETQYF
.	TRBV7-2	TRBJ1-1	once	TGTGCCAGCAGCCGTTGGGGCAGGGGAGAATCTGCGAAGACTGAAGCTTTCTTT	CASSRWGRGESAKTEAFF
.	TRBV18	TRBJ1-1	once	TGTGCCAGCTCACCTCTTCAGGGGACCAGCCGCGGCACTGAAGCTTTCTTT	CASSPLQGTSRGTEAFF
.	TRBV2	TRBJ2-1	.	TGTGCCAGCAGTGAACTGGCAGGGGCCTACAATGAGCAGTTCTTC	CASSELAGAYNEQFF
.	TRBV9	TRBJ1-1	.	TGTGCCAGCAGCGTAGGTCCAGGACTGAGGACTGAAGCTTTCTTT	CASSVGPGLRTEAFF
.	TRBV6-4	TRBJ2-3	.	TGTGCCAGCAGTGAATCTGCCTTTCGGGGAATCGGCACAGATACGCAGTATTTT	CASSESAFRGIGTDTQYF
TRBD1	TRBV15	TRBJ1-4	few	TGTGCCACCAGTGCTCGGACAGGAGGCCGTGAAAAACTGTTTTTT	CATSARTGGREKLFF
.	TRBV6-5	TRBJ2-2	.	TGTGCCAGCAGTTCACCGGGATTGAACACCGGGGAGCTGTTTTTT	CASSSPGLNTGELFF
TRBD1	TRBV30	TRBJ1-2	once	TGTGCCTGGGGGACAGGGGGTAATCGTGGCTACACCTTC	CAWGTGGNRGYTF
TRBD2	TRBV5-1	TRBJ2-1	once	TGCGCCAGCAGCACACGACTAGCGGGGGACCCTTACAATGAGCAGTTCTTC	CASSTRLAGDPYNEQFF
.	TRBV2	TRBJ1-2	.	TGTGCCAGCAAGCCGGGAGGGGCTAACTATGGCTACACCTTC	CASKPGGANYGYTF
TRBD2	TRBV7-4	TRBJ2-7	.	TGTGCCAGCACCCAGTATAGCGGGAGCGGCGACGAGCAGTACTTC	CASTQYSGSGDEQYF
.	TRBV5-4	TRBJ1-2	.	TGTGCCAGCAGCTCAGGGGCACTGGAATATGGCTACACCTTC	CASSSGALEYGYTF
TRBD1	TRBV10-1	TRBJ2-1	.	TGCGCCAGCAGTGACGGCGGGGACAGGGATGAGCAGTTCTTC	CASSDGGDRDEQFF
TRBD1	TRBV5-1	TRBJ1-4	.	TGCGCCAGCAGCTCCGAGGGGACAGGGAATGGAAAACTGTTTTTT	CASSSEGTGNGKLFF
TRBD2	TRBV5-6	TRBJ2-7	.	TGTGCCAGCAGACTAGCGGCAACCTACGAGCAGTACTTC	CASRLAATYEQYF
TRBD1	TRBV10-1	TRBJ2-7	.	TGCGCCAGCAGTAAGGGACAGGCAGCCTACGAGCAGTACTTC	CASSKGQAAYEQYF
.	TRBV12-3/TRBV12-4	TRBJ1-5	.	TGTGCCAGCAGTTCCAGGGTTGTTCAGCCCCAGCATTTT	CASSSRVVQPQHF
.	TRBV28	TRBJ2-5	.	TGTGCCAGCAGTTTAATGGGCGGAGGAGGGGAGACCCAGTACTTC	CASSLMGGGGETQYF
.	TRBV5-6	TRBJ1-2	.	TGTGCCACTACACGGGGACTTTCTAACTATGGCTACACCTTC	CATTRGLSNYGYTF
.	TRBV27	TRBJ1-2	.	TGTGCCAGTCCCCATCGGGTCGCTAACTATGGCTACACCTTC	CASPHRVANYGYTF
.	TRBV20-1	TRBJ1-4	once	TGCAGTGCCAGGGCCAATGAAAAACTGTTTTTT	CSARANEKLFF
TRBD2	TRBV10-3	TRBJ2-6	.	TGTGCCATCAGGGGGACTAGCGGGGGTAGCTCTGGGGCCAACGTCCTGACTTTC	CAIRGTSGGSSGANVLTF
.	TRBV14	TRBJ2-7	.	TGTGCCAGCAGCCTCGACACTGCCTCCTACGAGCAGTACTTC	CASSLDTASYEQYF
.	TRBV19	TRBJ1-5	once	TGTGCCAGTAGTATTGAGGCAGGGTGGCGTCAAAATCAGCCCCAGCATTTT	CASSIEAGWRQNQPQHF
.	TRBV7-7	TRBJ2-3	.	TGTGCCAGCAGCTTAGGAGGGCCTACTAGCACAGATACGCAGTATTTT	CASSLGGPTSTDTQYF
TRBD2	TRBV5-1	TRBJ2-7	.	TGCGCCAGCGCGGAAAGCGGGAGGTCTAACGAGCAGTACTTC	CASAESGRSNEQYF
.	TRBV14	TRBJ2-1	once	TGTGCCAGCAGCCAAGTAAACCGGAGAGAGCAGTTCTTC	CASSQVNRREQFF
TRBD2	TRBV6-6	TRBJ2-3	.	TGTGCCAGCAGTCAGCTAGCGGGAGGGCCGGGCACAGATACGCAGTATTTT	CASSQLAGGPGTDTQYF
.	TRBV11-2	TRBJ2-7	.	TGTGCCAGCAGCTTAGATTGGGGCAGCTCCTACGAGCAGTACTTC	CASSLDWGSSYEQYF
.	TRBV10-2	TRBJ2-1	.	TGCGCCAGCAGTGCAAGACCGCAGGTGGATGAGCAGTTCTTC	CASSARPQVDEQFF
.	TRBV6-5	TRBJ2-7	.	TGTGCCAGCAGGTTTAGCGGATTCTCCTACGAGCAGTACTTC	CASRFSGFSYEQYF
TRBD1	TRBV3-1/TRBV3-2	TRBJ1-2	once	TGTGCCAGCAGCCTTCGGACAGGACCTGGCTACACCTTC	CASSLRTGPGYTF